This TCR beta chain was sequenced during a study of T-cell reconstitution after alpha-beta-depleted transplantation in children. Study-level points and caveats: T-cell numbers and diversity, one year after transplant, stemmed largely from T cells that were newly produced.

Germline V gives CDR1 MNHEY, CDR2 SVGAGI. Losses at the gene ends were 2 bases for V and 2 bases for J; bases not matched to a gene: 5. This CDR3 spans 15 amino acids. For TCRbeta, the library was prepared with unique molecular identifiers. TCRdb recomputed calls from the PCR reads with MiXCR, one row per CDR3 protein. The top ten clones hold around 13% of a sample with roughly 150,000 distinct CDR3 sequences, 11% of them seen once. This clonotype was seen only a few times. Antigen specificity is unknown. The receptor comes from a boy aged 2 to 10 with acute myeloid leukemia, due to receive a stem cell transplant. This specimen consisted of PBMCs, obtained before TCRalphabeta/CD19-depleted stem cell transplant. The rearrangement joins TRBV6-5 to TRBJ2-5; 7 bases map to TRBD2. This CDR3 is CASSYKPSGQETQYF. The CDR3 DNA sequence: TGTGCCAGCAGTTACAAACCTAGCGGACAAGAGACCCAGTACTTC.